This is a list of T cell receptor beta chains from one sample in a study of T cells in Graves' hyperthyroidism and ophthalmopathy. MiXCR, applied by TCRdb to the multiplex PCR reads, yields one record per CDR3 protein. The table has around 270,000 distinct CDR3 sequences, 15% to 20% seen once; the top ten hold under 45%. The sample taken for sequencing was blood. These receptors all stem from a man aged 50-60 years with Graves' ophthalmopathy. The CDR3 runs from the conserved cysteine through the conserved F or W. Fields, in order: CDR3 DNA, CDR3 protein, J gene, clone size, D gene, V gene. The D gene is left open where the match is weak. Not every row has a clone size; where given, it reads once, few, many or a size class.

cdr3_nt: TGCAGTGCTGTCAAGGGAGGGCCTTCCTACGAGCAGTACTTC; cdr3_aa: CSAVKGGPSYEQYF; j_call: TRBJ2-7; clone_size: -; d_call: TRBD2; v_call: TRBV20-1
cdr3_nt: TGTGCCAGCAGCTCCGAGGTGGCAGTGGATACGCAGTATTTT; cdr3_aa: CASSSEVAVDTQYF; j_call: TRBJ2-3; clone_size: -; d_call: -; v_call: TRBV7-9
cdr3_nt: TGTGCCAGCTCACCACTAGCGGACTACAATGAGCAGTTCTTC; cdr3_aa: CASSPLADYNEQFF; j_call: TRBJ2-1; clone_size: many; d_call: -; v_call: TRBV18
cdr3_nt: TGTGCCAGCAGACTAGCGGGAGGTACTTACAATGAGCAGTTCTTC; cdr3_aa: CASRLAGGTYNEQFF; j_call: TRBJ2-1; clone_size: many; d_call: TRBD2; v_call: TRBV6-2/TRBV6-3
cdr3_nt: TGTGCCAGCAGACCCAGGGGGCGCGACGAGCAGTACTTC; cdr3_aa: CASRPRGRDEQYF; j_call: TRBJ2-7; clone_size: few; d_call: TRBD1; v_call: TRBV6-4
cdr3_nt: TGTGCCAGTAGTATAACGAGGGAGATGGAGCAGCCCCAGCATTTT; cdr3_aa: CASSITREMEQPQHF; j_call: TRBJ1-5; clone_size: -; d_call: -; v_call: TRBV19
cdr3_nt: TGTGCCAGCAGCCAAGTGGTCCCGCCAGATACGCAGTATTTT; cdr3_aa: CASSQVVPPDTQYF; j_call: TRBJ2-3; clone_size: many; d_call: -; v_call: TRBV3-1
cdr3_nt: TGTGCCAGCAGCCAACGTCTGGCTATGAGAGAGGGTGGGCAGTACTTC; cdr3_aa: CASSQRLAMREGGQYF; j_call: TRBJ2-7; clone_size: -; d_call: -; v_call: TRBV3-1
cdr3_nt: TGTGCCAGCTCACCACCCGGTCAGGGAGCCCACACCGGGGAGCTGTTTTTT; cdr3_aa: CASSPPGQGAHTGELFF; j_call: TRBJ2-2; clone_size: few; d_call: -; v_call: TRBV18
cdr3_nt: TGTGCCAGCAGCCAGAAGTACAATGAGCAGTTCTTC; cdr3_aa: CASSQKYNEQFF; j_call: TRBJ2-1; clone_size: -; d_call: -; v_call: TRBV3-1
cdr3_nt: TGTGCCAGCTCAAACCTCGACCCCGAGAGGGGCTACGAGCAGTACTTC; cdr3_aa: CASSNLDPERGYEQYF; j_call: TRBJ2-7; clone_size: few; d_call: -; v_call: TRBV18
cdr3_nt: TGTGCCAGCAGGGGGCTTATTACCGGGGAGCTGTTTTTT; cdr3_aa: CASRGLITGELFF; j_call: TRBJ2-2; clone_size: -; d_call: -; v_call: TRBV7-9
cdr3_nt: TGTGCCAGCAGTTTACCAGGGGGCTATGGCAATCAGCCCCAGCATTTT; cdr3_aa: CASSLPGGYGNQPQHF; j_call: TRBJ1-5; clone_size: many; d_call: TRBD1; v_call: TRBV28
cdr3_nt: TGTGCCAGCAGCTTAACGCCAGTACAGGGGGCGGAGACCCAGTACTTC; cdr3_aa: CASSLTPVQGAETQYF; j_call: TRBJ2-5; clone_size: -; d_call: TRBD1; v_call: TRBV7-3
cdr3_nt: TGTGCCTGGACCCCAACAGGGGGCAACACTGAAGCTTTCTTT; cdr3_aa: CAWTPTGGNTEAFF; j_call: TRBJ1-1; clone_size: few; d_call: TRBD1; v_call: TRBV30
cdr3_nt: TGCAGCGTCAGGACATCGCATGAAAAACTGTTTTTT; cdr3_aa: CSVRTSHEKLFF; j_call: TRBJ1-4; clone_size: few; d_call: -; v_call: TRBV29-1
cdr3_nt: TGTGCCAGCAACGCTAGCGGGAGAAAAAATGAGCAGTTCTTC; cdr3_aa: CASNASGRKNEQFF; j_call: TRBJ2-1; clone_size: few; d_call: TRBD2; v_call: TRBV12-3/TRBV12-4
cdr3_nt: TGTGCCAGCTCGGAAACAGGAGCTGGAAACACCATATATTTT; cdr3_aa: CASSETGAGNTIYF; j_call: TRBJ1-3; clone_size: many; d_call: -; v_call: TRBV18
cdr3_nt: TGTGCTAGCAGACGGGGCCCTCGCAGGGGGGGGGGCTATGGCTACACCTTC; cdr3_aa: CASRRGPRRGGGYGYTF; j_call: TRBJ1-2; clone_size: many; d_call: TRBD1; v_call: TRBV28
cdr3_nt: TGTGCCAGCAGCTCCCTTGTGAACACCATATATTTT; cdr3_aa: CASSSLVNTIYF; j_call: TRBJ1-3; clone_size: few; d_call: -; v_call: TRBV11-2
cdr3_nt: TGTGCCAGTAAAGGACAGGGGGCCCAGCCCCAGCATTTT; cdr3_aa: CASKGQGAQPQHF; j_call: TRBJ1-5; clone_size: -; d_call: TRBD1; v_call: TRBV19
cdr3_nt: TGTGCCAGCAGCTCTCCCCTCGACAGGGTAGGAAGCAATCAGCCCCAGCATTTT; cdr3_aa: CASSSPLDRVGSNQPQHF; j_call: TRBJ1-5; clone_size: many; d_call: TRBD1; v_call: TRBV7-2
cdr3_nt: TGTGCCAGCAGCGGGGTGCAGGAGCCCTCACGTCCAGATACGCAGTATTTT; cdr3_aa: CASSGVQEPSRPDTQYF; j_call: TRBJ2-3; clone_size: -; d_call: -; v_call: TRBV9
cdr3_nt: TGTGCCAGCAGTTACTCGACAAGGACAGGAGGAAACACCATATATTTT; cdr3_aa: CASSYSTRTGGNTIYF; j_call: TRBJ1-3; clone_size: -; d_call: TRBD1; v_call: TRBV6-2/TRBV6-3
cdr3_nt: TGTGCCAGCAGTACCTCCGGGACAGTCAGGAACAATGAGCAGTTCTTC; cdr3_aa: CASSTSGTVRNNEQFF; j_call: TRBJ2-1; clone_size: few; d_call: TRBD1; v_call: TRBV2
cdr3_nt: TGTGCCAGCAGCTTAGCCTCGTCCCCCCGTCTTTCCTACGAGCAGTACTTC; cdr3_aa: CASSLASSPRLSYEQYF; j_call: TRBJ2-7; clone_size: many; d_call: -; v_call: TRBV7-2
cdr3_nt: TGTGCCAGCAGCTTAGCATCGCTCACCGTTGAGCAGTTCTTC; cdr3_aa: CASSLASLTVEQFF; j_call: TRBJ2-1; clone_size: -; d_call: -; v_call: TRBV11-3
cdr3_nt: TGTGCCAGCCCGACTAGCGGAATGTACAATGAGCAGTTCTTC; cdr3_aa: CASPTSGMYNEQFF; j_call: TRBJ2-1; clone_size: many; d_call: TRBD2; v_call: TRBV2
cdr3_nt: TGTGCCAGCAGCGTAGGACTTTCCTACGAGCAGTACTTC; cdr3_aa: CASSVGLSYEQYF; j_call: TRBJ2-7; clone_size: few; d_call: -; v_call: TRBV9
cdr3_nt: TGTGCCAGCAGTTACTCGTCTAGCGGGAGGGCGGGCCCCAGAGGAGAGCAGTACTTC; cdr3_aa: CASSYSSSGRAGPRGEQYF; j_call: TRBJ2-7; clone_size: -; d_call: TRBD2; v_call: TRBV6-5
cdr3_nt: TGTGCCAGCAGTGACTCGAGGGGTGGCGAGCAGTACTTC; cdr3_aa: CASSDSRGGEQYF; j_call: TRBJ2-7; clone_size: -; d_call: -; v_call: TRBV6-5
cdr3_nt: TGTGCCAGCAGCTTAAATAGCGGGCCACTTAAGGAGCAGTACTTC; cdr3_aa: CASSLNSGPLKEQYF; j_call: TRBJ2-7; clone_size: few; d_call: TRBD2; v_call: TRBV7-9
cdr3_nt: TGTGCCAGCAGTAGATGGGATCCAGATAGAATCTATAATTCACCCCTCCACTTT; cdr3_aa: CASSRWDPDRIYNSPLHF; j_call: TRBJ1-6; clone_size: -; d_call: -; v_call: TRBV6-1
cdr3_nt: TGTGCCAGCGGTGAGAACCACTATGGCTACACCTTC; cdr3_aa: CASGENHYGYTF; j_call: TRBJ1-2; clone_size: few; d_call: -; v_call: TRBV7-9
cdr3_nt: TGTGCCAGCAGTCGTCCTGGGACTAGGATCAATGAGCAGTTCTTC; cdr3_aa: CASSRPGTRINEQFF; j_call: TRBJ2-1; clone_size: -; d_call: TRBD2; v_call: TRBV28
cdr3_nt: TGTGCCAGCAGTGAAATACCCTCGGCACCTAGGAACTACGAGCAGTACTTC; cdr3_aa: CASSEIPSAPRNYEQYF; j_call: TRBJ2-7; clone_size: few; d_call: -; v_call: TRBV6-4
cdr3_nt: TGTGCCAGCACAGCAGCCAAAAACATTCAGTACTTC; cdr3_aa: CASTAAKNIQYF; j_call: TRBJ2-4; clone_size: -; d_call: -; v_call: TRBV11-3
cdr3_nt: TGTGTCAGCAGTTCGGACTATCAGAATGAGCAGTTCTTC; cdr3_aa: CVSSSDYQNEQFF; j_call: TRBJ2-1; clone_size: -; d_call: -; v_call: TRBV6-2/TRBV6-3
cdr3_nt: TGTGCCAGCAGATTAATGGGACTACCCAACACCGGGGAGCTGTTTTTT; cdr3_aa: CASRLMGLPNTGELFF; j_call: TRBJ2-2; clone_size: many; d_call: TRBD2; v_call: TRBV6-1
cdr3_nt: TGTGCCAGCAGCTTAAACCCGACTAGTCGGGGAAAGCAGTTCTTC; cdr3_aa: CASSLNPTSRGKQFF; j_call: TRBJ2-1; clone_size: many; d_call: -; v_call: TRBV11-2
cdr3_nt: TGTGCCAGCAGCTTAGGACGCAACTCCTACGAGCAGTACTTC; cdr3_aa: CASSLGRNSYEQYF; j_call: TRBJ2-7; clone_size: few; d_call: -; v_call: TRBV7-8
cdr3_nt: TGTGCCAGTAGCCCGACAGGGGCGGTTGACGAGCAGTACTTC; cdr3_aa: CASSPTGAVDEQYF; j_call: TRBJ2-7; clone_size: once; d_call: TRBD1; v_call: TRBV19
cdr3_nt: TGTGCCAGCAGCGCAGGGGGCGCGGCTGGGGCCAACGTCCTGACTTTC; cdr3_aa: CASSAGGAAGANVLTF; j_call: TRBJ2-6; clone_size: few; d_call: TRBD1; v_call: TRBV28
cdr3_nt: TGTGCCAGCAGTTTGGGGGATACCTCTGGAAACACCATATATTTT; cdr3_aa: CASSLGDTSGNTIYF; j_call: TRBJ1-3; clone_size: few; d_call: -; v_call: TRBV28
cdr3_nt: TGCAGTGCTAGACAGGACGGCAATCAGCCCCAGCATTTT; cdr3_aa: CSARQDGNQPQHF; j_call: TRBJ1-5; clone_size: -; d_call: -; v_call: TRBV20-1
cdr3_nt: TGCGCCAGCAGCCGGGACAGGGAGGGGAATGAGCAGTTCTTC; cdr3_aa: CASSRDREGNEQFF; j_call: TRBJ2-1; clone_size: many; d_call: TRBD1; v_call: TRBV10-2
cdr3_nt: TGTGCCAGCAGGTCGGGACAGGGACCCTACGAGCAGTACTTC; cdr3_aa: CASRSGQGPYEQYF; j_call: TRBJ2-7; clone_size: -; d_call: TRBD1; v_call: TRBV27
cdr3_nt: TGTGCCAGCAGCTTAGCGCTGTCAGGGCTTAACTCTGGAAACACCATATATTTT; cdr3_aa: CASSLALSGLNSGNTIYF; j_call: TRBJ1-3; clone_size: -; d_call: -; v_call: TRBV7-9
cdr3_nt: TGTGCCAGCACCGGACCCAGCACAGATACGCAGTATTTT; cdr3_aa: CASTGPSTDTQYF; j_call: TRBJ2-3; clone_size: many; d_call: -; v_call: TRBV28
cdr3_nt: TGTGCCAGCAGCTCGATCTCGAGCTCCTACAATGAGCAGTTCTTC; cdr3_aa: CASSSISSSYNEQFF; j_call: TRBJ2-1; clone_size: many; d_call: -; v_call: TRBV11-2
cdr3_nt: TGTGCCAGCAGCCGGGGGGAGGGCGATTCACCCCTCCACTTT; cdr3_aa: CASSRGEGDSPLHF; j_call: TRBJ1-6; clone_size: -; d_call: -; v_call: TRBV2
cdr3_nt: TGTGCCATCAGTGGGACAGGACCGCTCCAGGCCGAGCAGTACTTC; cdr3_aa: CAISGTGPLQAEQYF; j_call: TRBJ2-7; clone_size: many; d_call: TRBD1; v_call: TRBV10-3
cdr3_nt: TGCAGTGCTCGACCAGGGTATCGCAATCAGCCCCAGCATTTT; cdr3_aa: CSARPGYRNQPQHF; j_call: TRBJ1-5; clone_size: -; d_call: -; v_call: TRBV20-1